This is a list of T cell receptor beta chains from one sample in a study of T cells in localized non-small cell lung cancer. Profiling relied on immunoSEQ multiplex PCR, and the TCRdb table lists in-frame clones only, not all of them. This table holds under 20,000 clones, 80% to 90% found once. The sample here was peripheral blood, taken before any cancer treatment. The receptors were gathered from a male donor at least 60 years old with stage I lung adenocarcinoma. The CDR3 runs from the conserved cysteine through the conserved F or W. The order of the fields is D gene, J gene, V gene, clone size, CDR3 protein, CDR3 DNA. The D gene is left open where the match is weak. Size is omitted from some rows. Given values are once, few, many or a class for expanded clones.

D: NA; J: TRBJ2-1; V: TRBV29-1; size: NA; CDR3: CSVGEGNNEQFF; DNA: TGCAGCGTTGGCGAGGGGAACAATGAGCAGTTCTTC
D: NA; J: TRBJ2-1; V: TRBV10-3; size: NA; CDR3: CAISQGSSYNEQFF; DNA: TGTGCCATCAGTCAGGGTAGCTCCTACAATGAGCAGTTCTTC
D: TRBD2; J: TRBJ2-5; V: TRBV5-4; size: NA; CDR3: CASSLPYSGGKETQYF; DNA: TGTGCCAGCAGCTTGCCCTATAGCGGGGGGAAAGAGACCCAGTACTTC
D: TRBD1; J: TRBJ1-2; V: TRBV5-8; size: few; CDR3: CASSHPGGTGDGYTF; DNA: TGTGCCAGCAGCCATCCAGGCGGGACAGGCGATGGCTACACCTTC
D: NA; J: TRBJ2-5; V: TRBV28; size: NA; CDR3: CASFSGQLRETQYF; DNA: TGTGCCAGCTTCAGCGGCCAGCTCAGGGAGACCCAGTACTTC
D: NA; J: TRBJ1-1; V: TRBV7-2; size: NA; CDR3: CASSSGIDTEAFF; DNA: TGTGCCAGCAGCTCAGGTATAGACACTGAAGCTTTCTTT
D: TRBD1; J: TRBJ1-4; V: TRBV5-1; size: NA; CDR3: CASSLGQINEKLFF; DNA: TGCGCCAGCAGCCTGGGACAGATTAATGAAAAACTGTTTTTT
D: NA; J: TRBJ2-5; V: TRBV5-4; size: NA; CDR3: CASSLFGDRAQETQYF; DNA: TGTGCCAGCAGCTTGTTCGGGGACCGAGCCCAAGAGACCCAGTACTTC
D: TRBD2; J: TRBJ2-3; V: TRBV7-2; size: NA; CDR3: CASSSRLAEDTQYF; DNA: TGTGCCAGCAGCTCAAGACTAGCGGAAGATACGCAGTATTTT
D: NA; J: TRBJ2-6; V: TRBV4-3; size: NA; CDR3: CASSQEEGVGSGANVLTF; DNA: TGCGCCAGCAGCCAAGAGGAGGGGGTCGGCTCTGGGGCCAACGTCCTGACTTTC
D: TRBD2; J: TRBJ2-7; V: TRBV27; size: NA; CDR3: CASKILAGDELYF; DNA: TGTGCCAGCAAAATACTAGCGGGAGATGAACTGTACTTC
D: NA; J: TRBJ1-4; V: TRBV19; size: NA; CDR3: CASNWPGQGIEKLFF; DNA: TGTGCCTCCAACTGGCCAGGACAAGGCATTGAAAAACTGTTTTTT
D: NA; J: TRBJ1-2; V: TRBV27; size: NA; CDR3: CASSRDREANYGYTF; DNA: TGTGCCAGCAGCCGTGACAGAGAAGCTAACTATGGCTACACCTTC
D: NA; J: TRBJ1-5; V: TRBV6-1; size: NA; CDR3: CASSEGGLSNQPQHF; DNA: TGTGCCAGCAGTGAAGGTGGGCTAAGCAATCAGCCCCAGCATTTT
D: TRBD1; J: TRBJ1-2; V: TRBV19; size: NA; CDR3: CASSKPGQSGSYGYTF; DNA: TGTGCCAGCAGTAAACCGGGACAGTCAGGAAGCTATGGCTACACCTTC
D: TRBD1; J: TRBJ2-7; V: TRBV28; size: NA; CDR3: CASSLEVRGYEQYF; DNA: TGTGCCAGCAGTTTGGAGGTCAGGGGGTACGAGCAGTACTTC
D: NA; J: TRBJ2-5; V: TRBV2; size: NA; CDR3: CASNREARETQYF; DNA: TGTGCCAGCAACCGAGAGGCGAGGGAGACCCAGTACTTC
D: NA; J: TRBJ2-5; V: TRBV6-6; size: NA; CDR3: CATREGYQETQYF; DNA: TGTGCCACCCGTGAGGGGTATCAAGAGACCCAGTACTTC
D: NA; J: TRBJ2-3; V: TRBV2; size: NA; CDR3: CASSAAGRTDTQYF; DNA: TGTGCCAGCAGTGCTGCAGGGAGGACAGATACGCAGTATTTT
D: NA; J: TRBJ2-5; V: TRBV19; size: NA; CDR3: CASSSAGTWEETQYF; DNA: TGTGCCAGTAGTTCCGCCGGGACTTGGGAAGAGACCCAGTACTTC
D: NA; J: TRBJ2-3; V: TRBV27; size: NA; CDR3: CASSLSPLADTQYF; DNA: TGTGCCAGCAGCCTCTCCCCATTGGCGGATACGCAGTATTTT
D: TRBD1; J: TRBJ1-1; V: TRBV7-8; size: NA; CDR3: CASSGGQISEAFF; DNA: TGTGCCAGCAGCGGGGGACAGATCAGTGAAGCTTTCTTT
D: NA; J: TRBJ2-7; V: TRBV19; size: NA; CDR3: CASSMAVSSYEQYF; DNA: TGTGCCAGTAGTATGGCAGTGAGCTCCTACGAGCAGTACTTC
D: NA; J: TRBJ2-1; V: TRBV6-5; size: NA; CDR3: CASSYSIGVVSEQFF; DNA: TGTGCCAGCAGTTACTCGATAGGGGTTGTGAGTGAGCAGTTCTTC
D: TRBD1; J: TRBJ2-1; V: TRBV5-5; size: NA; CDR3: CASSLQGASRNEQFF; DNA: TGTGCCAGCAGCTTACAGGGGGCGAGTAGGAATGAGCAGTTCTTC
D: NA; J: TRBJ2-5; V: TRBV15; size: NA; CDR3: CATSRDSSHSQGTQYF; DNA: TGTGCCACCAGCAGAGATTCGTCCCACTCACAAGGGACCCAGTACTTC
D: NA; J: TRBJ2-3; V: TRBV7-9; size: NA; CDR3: CASSLVGGTDTQYF; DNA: TGTGCCAGCAGCTTAGTGGGGGGCACAGATACGCAGTATTTT
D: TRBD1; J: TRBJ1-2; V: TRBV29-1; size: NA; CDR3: CSVWDRENYGYTF; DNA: TGCAGCGTATGGGACAGGGAAAACTATGGCTACACCTTC
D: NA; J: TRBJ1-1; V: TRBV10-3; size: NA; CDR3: CAISESGRGYVNTEAFF; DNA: TGTGCCATCAGTGAGTCTGGGAGGGGGTACGTCAACACTGAAGCTTTCTTT
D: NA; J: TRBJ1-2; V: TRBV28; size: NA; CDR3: CASSLHPPGIGLYGYTF; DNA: TGTGCCAGCAGTCTACACCCTCCAGGGATTGGCTTATATGGCTACACCTTC
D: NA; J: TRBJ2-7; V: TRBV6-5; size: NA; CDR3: CASKQPSSYEQYF; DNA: TGTGCCAGCAAACAGCCGAGCTCCTACGAGCAGTACTTC
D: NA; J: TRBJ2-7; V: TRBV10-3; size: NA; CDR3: CAIRGSYEQYF; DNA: TGTGCCATCAGGGGGAGTTACGAGCAGTACTTC